The T cell receptor beta chain under discussion was sequenced for a study of shared clonotypes between healthy human individuals. Using immunoSEQ multiplex PCR, the repertoire was profiled, and TCRdb retains in-frame clones only, with some absent. The sample carries around 600,000 clones, 85% to 95% recorded once. V gave up 3 bases and J gave up 7 bases, with 10 bases separating them. The length of the CDR3 is 13 residues. Germline-derived CDR1 and CDR2 are PRHDT and FYEKMQ (reference sequence). Study conclusions and caveats: Researchers found naive subsets generally carried larger estimated richness than memory subsets.

CD45RO-negative CD8 cells positively selected for CCR7 made up the naive population, which excluded terminally differentiated effector memory CD45RA+ cells. All donors qualified as healthy HIV-negative adults and had experienced no recent acute infections or vaccinations. Details on this clone: What it recognizes is unknown.

V and J are TRBV13 and TRBJ2-1, with D unresolved. The clonotype comes from a young woman in good health. The specimen sequenced was naive CD8+ T cells sorted from blood. The CDR3 sequence: CASSLRSGNEQFF. The CDR3, as DNA: TGTGCCAGCAGCTTGAGGTCGGGTAATGAGCAGTTCTTC.